One and the same sample provided the 19 T cell receptor beta chains below, sequenced in a study of human T cells and chemical hapten exposure (dated by TCRdb to the early 2020s). In light of the paper, this sample's time point label describes: patch test 1, 2 weeks after DPC sensitization. The sample's treatment or condition, from its label and the paper: therapeutic diphenylcyclopropenone sensitization with weekly scalp DPC. The library was obtained by RACE. The sequencing machine was a NextSeq 500. TCRdb reran the public reads through fastp at Q25 and MiXCR, keeping productive beta chains. For every CDR3 protein sequence, its rows merge into one entry that carries the most common genes and DNA. The sample includes roughly 200,000 distinct CDR3 sequences, with 20% to 25% observed a single time. Jointly, the top ten make up approximately 6.7% of the sample. Sequencing was performed on whole blood, taken in connection with sensitization to the hapten diphenylcyclopropenone (DPC). These receptors originate from a woman aged 45-60 years with alopecia areata. Some clones in this sample may be carry-over from other donors' samples.

The V and J genes are TRBV29-1 and TRBJ2-3; TRBD2 aligns across 7 bases. V lost 3 bases and J lost 3; bases outside the gene matches: 0. Germline lookup yields CDR1 SQVTM and CDR2 ANQGSEA. The CDR3 runs to 12 residues. CDR3 bases: TGCAGCGTTGACGGGAGGACAGATACGCAGTATTTT. This codes for CSVDGRTDTQYF.

V usage is TRBV10-3 and J usage is TRBJ1-2; 8 nucleotides align to TRBD1. CDR1 is ENHRY, CDR2 SYGVKD, per germline. V shed 2 bases, J shed 5 bases, and the junction held 1 base outside the gene matches. CDR3 length: 13 amino acids. The CDR3 protein is CAISEGQGYGYTF. The CDR3 DNA follows: TGTGCCATCAGTGAGGGACAGGGTTATGGCTACACCTTC.

This clonotype was recorded a few times. V usage is TRBV6-2 or TRBV6-3 and J usage is TRBJ1-1; a weak D match, TRBD1 (5 bases). Trimming stripped 6 bases from V and 5 bases from J, with 16 bases between. CDR3 length: 14 residues. The germline V gene encodes CDR1 MNHEY and CDR2 SVGEGT. The CDR3 DNA reads as TGTGCCAGCAGCCCCGCGGGGGAGTGGACTGAAGCTTTCTTT. It codes for CASSPAGEWTEAFF.

The chain joins TRBV7-6 to TRBJ2-7; D remains ambiguous. The CDR3 is made up of 14 amino acids. The germline gives CDR1 SGHVS, CDR2 FNYEAQ. The V gene lost 1 base and the J gene lost 6 bases, with 13 bases spanning the gap. CDR3 DNA sequence: TGTGCCAGCAGCTTAGTTGAGGCGGCCGGCGAGCAGTACTTC. Translation: CASSLVEAAGEQYF.

This clonotype was observed a handful of times. The CDR3 is CASSPGTYAYEQYF. The CDR3 nucleotides read TGTGCCAGTAGTCCTGGGACTTACGCCTACGAGCAGTACTTC. The genes are TRBV19 and TRBJ2-7; weak D call: TRBD2 (6 bases). CDR1 and CDR2 (germline): LNHDA, SQIVND (reference sequence). V gave up 5 bases and J gave up 2 bases, with 13 bases separating them. This CDR3 spans 14 amino acids.

This clonotype turned up a few times. The CDR3 spells CASSLPKTGGETQYF. CDR3 DNA sequence: TGTGCCAGCAGCTTACCGAAGACAGGGGGAGAGACCCAGTACTTC. The V gene is TRBV7-9, the J gene TRBJ2-5; 9 positions agree with TRBD1. V shed 2 bases, J shed 4 bases, and the junction held 5 bases outside the gene matches. The germline gives CDR1 SEHNR, CDR2 FQNEAQ (reference sequence). This CDR3 region has 15 residues. The full variable domain, with the rest looked up from reference TRBV7-9 and TRBJ2-5, is DTGVSQNPRHKITKRGQNVTFRCDPISEHNRLYWYRQTLGQGPEFLTYFQNEAQLEKSRLLSDRFSAERPKGSFSTLEIQRTEQGDSAMYLCASSLPKTGGETQYFGPGTRLLVL.

This clonotype was picked up a small number of times. One end of the junction is discordant with germline, which a read error may explain. The chain is built from TRBV5-4 and TRBJ1-1, with a possible D match to TRBD1 (6 bases). The V gene's germline CDR1 is SGHNT and CDR2 YYREEE (reference sequence). The CDR3 loop spans 17 amino acids. The CDR3 reads CASSGGTSQAMNTEAFF. DNA of the CDR3: TGCGCCAGCAGCGGCGGGACATCGCAGGCCATGAACACTGAAGCTTTCTTT.

The chain links TRBV12-3 or TRBV12-4 to TRBJ2-7, with 7 bases that match TRBD2. The CDR3 is made up of 17 amino acids. V trimming: 4 bases; J trimming: 0 bases; junction bases outside the gene matches: 12. The CDR3 nucleotides read TGTGCCAGCAGTTCCAGGAAGGGAGGGAGTAGCTCCTACGAGCAGTACTTC. The encoded protein is CASSSRKGGSSSYEQYF.

In this sample, this clonotype turned up many times. The genes are TRBV4-2 and TRBJ2-7; D possibly corresponds to TRBD1 (5 bases). This CDR3 region has 14 residues. V was trimmed by 1 base and J by 0 bases, leaving 7 bases between them. Germline V lookup: CDR1 LGHNA, CDR2 YNFKEQ. DNA for the CDR3: TGTGCCAGCAGCCAAGGGGGCGGCTCCTACGAGCAGTACTTC. It yields the protein CASSQGGGSYEQYF.

CDR3 loop: CASSQGPGQAYEQYF. CDR3 nucleotides: TGTGCCAGCAGCCAAGGGCCGGGACAGGCCTACGAGCAGTACTTC. The chain is built from TRBV4-2 and TRBJ2-7; 8 positions agree with TRBD1. The CDR3 is 15 residues long. V shed 1 base and J 2 bases; nucleotides not matched to a gene: 4. CDR1 is LGHNA, CDR2 YNFKEQ, per germline.

The CDR3: CASSLWTYNEQFF. In DNA form, the CDR3 reads TGTGCCAGCAGTTTATGGACTTACAATGAGCAGTTCTTC. The V and J genes are TRBV28 and TRBJ2-1, with D unclear. Germline V gene data show CDR1 as MDHEN and CDR2 as SYDVKM. V was clipped by 0 bases and J by 4 bases, with 4 bases between them. CDR3 length: 13 residues.

This clonotype came up a few times. The gene calls are TRBV6-1 and TRBJ2-1; 9 positions match TRBD1. The germline gives CDR1 MNHNS, CDR2 SASEGT. CDR3 size: 15 residues. V lost 2 bases to trimming and J lost 9 bases; unmatched junction nucleotides: 8. CDR3 bases: TGTGCCAGCAGTGAAAGGGGGACAGGGTCTAGTGAGCAGTTCTTC. It yields the protein CASSERGTGSSEQFF.

CDR3 in DNA: TGCAGTGCTGGCTCCGGGAGTGGAGAGACCCAGTACTTC. Translated: CSAGSGSGETQYF. The chain carries TRBV20-1 and TRBJ2-5, with D maybe TRBD2 (6 bases). CDR3 length: 13 amino acids. Germline V lookup: CDR1 DFQATT, CDR2 SNEGSKA (reference sequence). Trimming shortened V by 5 bases and J by 4 bases, and 14 bases separated the two germline ends.

The CDR3 loop reads CASSQSLLDYEQYF. CDR3 nucleotides: TGTGCCAGCAGTCAATCCCTACTAGACTACGAGCAGTACTTC. V and J are TRBV2 and TRBJ2-7; perhaps TRBD2 as D (5 bases). Germline lookup yields CDR1 SNHLY and CDR2 FYNNEI. With 5 bases removed from V and 3 bases from J, the gap between germline ends came to 14 bases. The CDR3 contains 14 residues.

This clonotype has ten or more counts. The chain links TRBV29-1 to TRBJ2-7; D is perhaps TRBD2 (5 bases). CDR3 length: 12 amino acids. The V gene lost 4 bases and the J gene lost 7 bases, with 14 bases spanning the gap. The V gene's germline CDR1 is SQVTM and CDR2 ANQGSEA. CDR3 nucleotide sequence: TGCAGCGTTGGTGAGGGAATGAGGGAGCAGTACTTC. It encodes CSVGEGMREQYF.

The chain recombines TRBV12-3 or TRBV12-4 with TRBJ2-4; the match to TRBD2 covers 14 bases. CDR3 size: 15 residues. Trimming removed 6 bases from V and 8 bases from J; junction bases left unmatched: 6. The CDR3 DNA follows: TGTGCCAGCAGCTCCATGACTAGCGGGAGGGACATTCAGTACTTC. This translates into CASSSMTSGRDIQYF.

The chain employs TRBV5-1 and TRBJ2-5, with 11 bases that match TRBD2. V shed 2 bases and J 2 bases; nucleotides not matched to a gene: 8. The CDR3 has 17 amino acids. In germline, CDR1 is SGHRS, CDR2 YFSETQ. CDR3 DNA sequence: TGCGCCAGCAGCTTCACTAGCGGGAGTATGGTACAAGAGACCCAGTACTTC. Protein product: CASSFTSGSMVQETQYF.

This clonotype was recorded at least ten times. The chain couples TRBV20-1 to TRBJ2-7; 12 nucleotides align to TRBD2. The ends lost 5 bases at V and 0 bases at J; junction bases unmatched: 8. Germline CDR1 DFQATT, CDR2 SNEGSKA (reference sequence). This CDR3 contains 16 residues. The CDR3 reads CSAQWGTSGSSYEQYF. Here the CDR3 DNA reads TGCAGTGCTCAATGGGGGACTAGCGGGTCCTCCTACGAGCAGTACTTC.

This clonotype was observed a few times. The rearrangement joins TRBV20-1 to TRBJ1-5; possible D gene TRBD1, 5 bases. Trimming took 3 bases from V and 3 from J, leaving 9 bases between them. This CDR3 comprises 13 residues. Germline-derived CDR1 and CDR2 are DFQATT and SNEGSKA (reference sequence). This CDR3 reads CSASTGLNQPQHF. The CDR3 bases are TGCAGTGCTAGCACAGGCCTCAATCAGCCCCAGCATTTT.